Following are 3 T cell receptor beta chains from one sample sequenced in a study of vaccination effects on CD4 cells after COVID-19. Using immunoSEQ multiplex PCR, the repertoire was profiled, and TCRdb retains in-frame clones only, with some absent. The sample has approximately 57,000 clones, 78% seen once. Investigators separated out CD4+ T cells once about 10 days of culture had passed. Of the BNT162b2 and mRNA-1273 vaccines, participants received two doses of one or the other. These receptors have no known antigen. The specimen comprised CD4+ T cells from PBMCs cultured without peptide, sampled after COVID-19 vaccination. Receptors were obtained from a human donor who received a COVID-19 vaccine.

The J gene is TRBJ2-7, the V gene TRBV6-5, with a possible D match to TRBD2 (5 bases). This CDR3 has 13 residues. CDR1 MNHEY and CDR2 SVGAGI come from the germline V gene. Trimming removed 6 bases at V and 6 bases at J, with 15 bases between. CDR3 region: CASSPTRRREQYF. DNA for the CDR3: TGTGCCAGCAGCCCCACTAGACGGCGCGAGCAGTACTTC.

Here the CDR3 DNA reads TGTGCCAGCAGGTGGACAGGGAGCACTGAAGCTTTCTTT. Translated: CASRWTGSTEAFF. The chain uses TRBV6-6 and TRBJ1-1; the match to TRBD1 covers 8 bases. Germline values: CDR1 MNHNY, CDR2 SVGAGI (reference sequence). The CDR3 runs to 13 residues. The junction had 4 bases not matched to a gene; V was cut back by 6 bases and J by 4 bases.

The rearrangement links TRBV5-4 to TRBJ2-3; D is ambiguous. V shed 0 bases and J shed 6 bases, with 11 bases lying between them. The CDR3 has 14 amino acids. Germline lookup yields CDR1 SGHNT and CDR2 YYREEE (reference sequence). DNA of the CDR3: TGTGCCAGCAGCTTGGTCGCAGACACGGATACGCAGTATTTT. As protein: CASSLVADTDTQYF.